This T cell receptor (beta chain) derives from a study of post-analysis software for immune sequencing data. Study-wide findings and caveats: Relative to controls, patients had about five TRBV segments at higher frequency, with TRBV5-6, TRBV5-1 and TRBV20-1 among these.

This clonotype turned up a few times. Its antigen is undetermined. Presence of unique molecular identifiers characterized the TCR beta cDNA libraries. TCRdb independently ran MiXCR on the PCR reads; one entry per CDR3 protein. The sample holds 150,000 to 200,000 distinct CDR3 sequences, 30% seen once. The V and J ends lost 4 bases and 5 bases, in that order; junction bases with no gene match: 15. Germline assignment: CDR1 SGHRS and CDR2 YFSETQ. The CDR3 consists of 17 residues. The TCR originated in a girl between 5 and 17 years old with multiple sclerosis. V and J are TRBV5-1 and TRBJ2-3; TRBD2 matches 8 bases. Material for sequencing was blood. The CDR3 protein is CASSHTATSGVEDTQYF. The DNA of the CDR3 is TGCGCCAGCAGCCATACCGCCACTAGCGGAGTGGAAGATACGCAGTATTTT.